What follows are 17 T cell receptor beta chains derived from one specimen sequenced in a study of cytomegalovirus exposure and HLA in healthy donors. The PCR was carried out with 60 Vbeta primers and 13 Jbeta primers. The data were produced by immunoSEQ multiplex PCR, yet TCRdb's version contains in-frame clones alone and is incomplete. Seen here are approximately 140,000 clones, over 75% observed once, and the top ten hold roughly 1.8%. Source material: PBMCs. These receptors all come from a boy younger than 18 in good health and CMV-seronegative.

The rearrangement uses TRBV7-3 and TRBJ2-3, with 8 nucleotides matching TRBD2. V was clipped by 0 bases and J by 3 bases; unmatched bases: 5. Germline CDR1 and CDR2: SGHTA and FQGTGA. The CDR3 totals 16 residues. Here the CDR3 reads CASSLTGTSKTDTQYF. The CDR3 DNA sequence: TGTGCCAGCAGCTTAACCGGGACTAGTAAGACAGATACGCAGTATTTT. Together with reference TRBV7-3 and TRBJ2-3, the CDR3 gives the full variable domain: GAGVSQTPSNKVTEKGKYVELRCDPISGHTALYWYRQSLGQGPEFLIYFQGTGAADDSGLPNDRFFAVRPEGSVSTLKIQRTERGDSAVYLCASSLTGTSKTDTQYFGPGTRLTVL.

This clone was seen a few times. The chain has TRBV25-1 and TRBJ1-2; the match to TRBD1 covers 9 bases. Germline lookup yields CDR1 MGHDK and CDR2 SYGVNS. The CDR3 runs 12 residues. J gave up 8 bases and V 4 bases, and 2 bases lay outside the gene matches. CDR3: CASSVGQGGYTF. CDR3 nucleotides: TGTGCCAGCAGTGTGGGACAGGGCGGCTACACCTTC.

The chain is built from TRBV19 and TRBJ1-1; a weak D match, TRBD1 (6 bases). The V end was cut by 3 bases, the J end by 6 bases, with 11 bases between. This CDR3 contains 13 residues. Germline V gives CDR1 LNHDA, CDR2 SQIVND (reference sequence). The CDR3 loop reads CASSIDRLPEAFF. CDR3 in DNA: TGTGCCAGTAGTATTGACAGGCTGCCTGAAGCTTTCTTT.

The chain combines TRBV7-9 with TRBJ2-5; D might be TRBD2 (6 bases). This CDR3 contains 16 residues. With 2 bases removed from V and 4 bases from J, the gap between germline ends came to 17 bases. Looked up from germline, CDR1 is SEHNR and CDR2 is FQNEAQ (reference sequence). The CDR3 region has the DNA TGTGCCAGCAGCTTAACGTTGGGCGGGAAAGGAGAGACCCAGTACTTC. This codes for CASSLTLGGKGETQYF. The full variable domain, its missing parts supplied by reference TRBV7-9 and TRBJ2-5, is DTGVSQNPRHKITKRGQNVTFRCDPISEHNRLYWYRQTLGQGPEFLTYFQNEAQLEKSRLLSDRFSAERPKGSFSTLEIQRTEQGDSAMYLCASSLTLGGKGETQYFGPGTRLLVL.

The chain recombines TRBV7-9 with TRBJ1-1; 9 bases fit TRBD1. The CDR3 totals 18 residues. Germline CDR1 and CDR2: SEHNR and FQNEAQ (reference sequence). The ends lost 5 bases at V and 2 bases at J; junction bases unmatched: 15. The CDR3 DNA follows: TGTGCCAGCAGCCAGTTGCCCCGGGACAGGGTAAGAAACACTGAAGCTTTCTTT. Protein product: CASSQLPRDRVRNTEAFF. Using reference TRBV7-9 and TRBJ1-1 for the parts outside the CDR3, the full variable domain is DTGVSQNPRHKITKRGQNVTFRCDPISEHNRLYWYRQTLGQGPEFLTYFQNEAQLEKSRLLSDRFSAERPKGSFSTLEIQRTEQGDSAMYLCASSQLPRDRVRNTEAFFGQGTRLTVV.

DNA of the CDR3: TGTGCCAGCAGGGACTCTAGCGGGGGGACCTCCTACGAGCAGTACTTC. Translation gives CASRDSSGGTSYEQYF. V is TRBV2 and J is TRBJ2-7, with 11 nucleotides matching TRBD2. This CDR3 spans 16 amino acids. Germline V gives CDR1 SNHLY, CDR2 FYNNEI. V was clipped by 6 bases and J by 0 bases; unmatched bases: 7. The whole variable domain, filled in from reference TRBV2 and TRBJ2-7, reads EPEVTQTPSHQVTQMGQEVILRCVPISNHLYFYWYRQILGQKVEFLVSFYNNEISEKSEIFDDQFSVERPDGSNFTLKIRSTKLEDSAMYFCASRDSSGGTSYEQYFGPGTRLTVT.

This clone was observed a few times. This chain joins TRBV6-5 and TRBJ1-2; 8 bases are shared with TRBD1. V dropped 6 bases and J dropped 6; count of bases not matched to a gene: 3. This CDR3 comprises 12 residues. Germline CDR1 MNHEY, CDR2 SVGAGI. The CDR3 DNA sequence: TGTGCCAGCAGGGACAGGGTCCATGGCTACACCTTC. Its protein product is CASRDRVHGYTF.

DNA of the CDR3: TGTGCCGTTCAGACAGTTTCGTACTACAATGAGCAGTTCTTC. It is translated as CAVQTVSYYNEQFF. This chain links TRBV2 with TRBJ2-1, with a tentative D call TRBD1 (5 bases). V lost 11 bases and J 3 bases, leaving 17 bases between the germline ends. Looked up from germline, CDR1 is SNHLY and CDR2 is FYNNEI. This CDR3 comprises 14 residues.

This chain connects TRBV2 to TRBJ1-5, with TRBD1 matching over 7 bases. CDR3 size: 15 residues. Germline trimming cut 6 bases from V and 3 bases from J; bases unmatched to any gene: 8. CDR1 and CDR2 (germline): SNHLY, FYNNEI. The CDR3 bases are TGTGCCAGCAGGGTCCGGGACAGTCACAATCAGCCCCAGCATTTT. This translates into CASRVRDSHNQPQHF.

The rearrangement links TRBV10-1 to TRBJ2-3, with 12 bases matching TRBD2. J gave up 2 bases and V 0 bases, and 6 bases lay outside the gene matches. CDR1 is WNHNN and CDR2 is SYGVQD in the germline V gene (reference sequence). The CDR3 extends over 18 amino acids. CDR3 residues: CASSESPPSGGDTDTQYF. The CDR3 bases are TGCGCCAGCAGTGAGTCCCCGCCTAGCGGGGGGGACACAGATACGCAGTATTTT.

Only a few counts were recorded for this clone. The V and J genes are TRBV6-6 and TRBJ1-2; 7 nucleotides line up with TRBD1. Unmatched junction bases numbered 7, after V lost 2 bases and J lost 4 bases. This CDR3 is 15 amino acids long. CDR1 MNHNY and CDR2 SVGAGI come from the germline V gene (reference sequence). CDR3 DNA: TGTGCCAGCAGTTACACGGACAGGAACGCCTATGGCTACACCTTC. It specifies CASSYTDRNAYGYTF.

The chain combines TRBV5-5 with TRBJ1-1; 10 bases align to TRBD1. V lost 4 bases, J lost 4 bases, and 4 bases stayed unmatched. This CDR3 has 14 residues. Germline lookup yields CDR1 SGHKS and CDR2 YYEKEE (reference sequence). The CDR3 region is CASSPGQGFTEAFF. DNA of the CDR3: TGTGCCAGCAGCCCGGGACAGGGGTTCACTGAAGCTTTCTTT.

The rearrangement uses TRBV11-3 and TRBJ1-2, with D uncertain. The CDR3 extends over 16 amino acids. CDR1 is SGHNT and CDR2 is YENEEA in the germline V gene. Deletions cut 1 base from V and 4 bases from J, with 16 bases between. The CDR3 protein is CASSLGGPPRGYGYTF. As DNA, the CDR3 is TGTGCCAGCAGCTTAGGAGGGCCGCCTAGAGGCTATGGCTACACCTTC.

The J gene is TRBJ2-1, the V gene TRBV5-8, with D hard to call. Per germline, CDR1 SGHTS and CDR2 YDEGEE. The CDR3 has 15 amino acids. Trimming took off 2 bases at V and 0 bases at J, with 9 bases between the two ends. CDR3 coding DNA: TGTGCCAGCAGCTTCCGCGGAAGCTCCTACAATGAGCAGTTCTTC. It specifies CASSFRGSSYNEQFF.

This chain links TRBV7-6 with TRBJ2-2, with TRBD1 identical over 8 bases. Germline V gives CDR1 SGHVS, CDR2 FNYEAQ. Unmatched junction bases numbered 8, after V lost 5 bases and J lost 6 bases. This CDR3 spans 15 amino acids. CDR3 sequence (DNA): TGTGCCAGCAGCCCCCGGACAGGGATTTCCGGGGAGCTGTTTTTT. This sequence encodes CASSPRTGISGELFF.

The chain combines TRBV9 with TRBJ2-5; tentative D call: TRBD1 (6 bases). The V gene lost 3 bases and the J gene lost 2 bases, with 11 bases spanning the gap. This CDR3 is 14 amino acids long. Germline loops: CDR1 SGDLS, CDR2 YYNGEE. CDR3 DNA sequence: TGTGCCAGCAGCGGCACAGGGATTCAAGAGACCCAGTACTTC. Protein: CASSGTGIQETQYF.

V usage is TRBV6-5 and J usage is TRBJ2-3, with D possibly matching TRBD2 (6 bases). Germline CDR1 and CDR2: MNHEY and SVGAGI. The V and J ends lost 4 bases and 4 bases respectively, with 6 bases between them. The CDR3 has 12 residues. The CDR3 here is CASSSSADTQYF. CDR3 DNA: TGTGCCAGCAGTTCTAGCGCAGATACGCAGTATTTT.